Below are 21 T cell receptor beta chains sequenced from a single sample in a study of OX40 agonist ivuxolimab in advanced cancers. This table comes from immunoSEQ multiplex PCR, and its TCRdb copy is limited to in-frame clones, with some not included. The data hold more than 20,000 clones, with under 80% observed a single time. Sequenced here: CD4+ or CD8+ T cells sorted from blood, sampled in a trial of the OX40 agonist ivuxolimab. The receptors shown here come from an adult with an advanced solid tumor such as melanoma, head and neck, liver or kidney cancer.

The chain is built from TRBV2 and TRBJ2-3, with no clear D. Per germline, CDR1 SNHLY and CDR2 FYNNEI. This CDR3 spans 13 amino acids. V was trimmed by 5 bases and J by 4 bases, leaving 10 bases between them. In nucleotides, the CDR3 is TGTGCCAGCAGTACACCACCAGCAGATACGCAGTATTTT. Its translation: CASSTPPADTQYF.

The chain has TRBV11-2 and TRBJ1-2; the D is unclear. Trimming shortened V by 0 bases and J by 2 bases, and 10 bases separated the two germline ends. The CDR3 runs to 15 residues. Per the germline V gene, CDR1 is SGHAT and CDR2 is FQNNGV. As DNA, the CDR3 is TGTGCCAGCAGCTTAGACCAGACAAGAAACTATGGCTACACCTTC. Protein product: CASSLDQTRNYGYTF. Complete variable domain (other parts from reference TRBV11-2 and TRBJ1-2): EAGVAQSPRYKIIEKRQSVAFWCNPISGHATLYWYQQILGQGPKLLIQFQNNGVVDDSQLPKDRFSAERLKGVDSTLKIQPAKLEDSAVYLCASSLDQTRNYGYTFGSGTRLTVV.

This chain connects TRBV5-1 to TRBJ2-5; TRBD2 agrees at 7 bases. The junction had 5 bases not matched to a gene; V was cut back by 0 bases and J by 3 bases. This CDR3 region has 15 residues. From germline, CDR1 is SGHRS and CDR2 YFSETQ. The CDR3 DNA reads TGCGCCAGCAGCTTGGTACGGGGGACTAAAGAGACCCAGTACTTC. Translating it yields CASSLVRGTKETQYF.

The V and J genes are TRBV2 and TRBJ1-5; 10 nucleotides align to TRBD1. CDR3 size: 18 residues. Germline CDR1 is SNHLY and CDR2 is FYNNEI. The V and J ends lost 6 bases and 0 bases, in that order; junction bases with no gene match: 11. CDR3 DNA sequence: TGTGCCAGCAGGGGCCGGGACAGGGGCCTTTATAGCAATCAGCCCCAGCATTTT. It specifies CASRGRDRGLYSNQPQHF.

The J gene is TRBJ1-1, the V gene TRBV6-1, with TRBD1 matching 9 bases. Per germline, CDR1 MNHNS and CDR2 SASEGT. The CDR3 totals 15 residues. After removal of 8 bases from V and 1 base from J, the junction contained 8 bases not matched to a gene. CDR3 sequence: CASGQTGGRNTEAFF. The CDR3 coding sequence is TGTGCCAGCGGTCAAACAGGGGGCAGGAACACTGAAGCTTTCTTT.

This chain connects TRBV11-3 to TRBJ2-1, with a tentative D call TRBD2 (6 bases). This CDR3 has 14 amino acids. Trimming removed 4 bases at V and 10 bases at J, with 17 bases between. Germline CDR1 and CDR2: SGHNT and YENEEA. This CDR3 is CASSSAGSTGEQFF. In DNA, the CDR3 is TGTGCCAGCAGCTCAGCGGGTTCCACGGGGGAGCAGTTCTTC.

Here the CDR3 DNA reads TGCGCCAGCAGTGGAGGGCCCTTGCGGAAGGAACAGGACTATGGCTACACCTTC. The encoded protein is CASSGGPLRKEQDYGYTF. The chain couples TRBV10-2 to TRBJ1-2, with D tentatively TRBD1 (5 bases). CDR3 length: 18 residues. V lost 4 bases and J 3 bases, leaving 24 bases between the germline ends. The germline CDR1 and CDR2 sequences are WSHSY and SAAADI.

CDR3 coding DNA: TGTGCCAGCAGCTTGGAGGGACACTTGAACACTGAAGCTTTCTTT. This translates into CASSLEGHLNTEAFF. This rearrangement joins TRBV2 to TRBJ1-1, with a possible D match to TRBD1 (6 bases). CDR3 size: 15 residues. Germline values: CDR1 SNHLY, CDR2 FYNNEI. The germline V and J ends were trimmed by 6 bases and 0 bases, with 14 bases remaining between them.

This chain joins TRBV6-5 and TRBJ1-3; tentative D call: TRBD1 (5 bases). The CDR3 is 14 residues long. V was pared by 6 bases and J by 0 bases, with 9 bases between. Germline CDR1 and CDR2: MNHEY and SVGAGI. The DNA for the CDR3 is TGTGCCAGCAGACAGGCGGGCTCTGGAAACACCATATATTTT. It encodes CASRQAGSGNTIYF.

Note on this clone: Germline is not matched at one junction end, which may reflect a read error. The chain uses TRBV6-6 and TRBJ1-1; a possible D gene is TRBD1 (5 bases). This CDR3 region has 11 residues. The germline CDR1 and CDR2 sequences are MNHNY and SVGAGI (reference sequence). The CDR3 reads CGAGRWTEAFF. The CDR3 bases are TGCGGGGCGGGGCGTTGGACTGAAGCTTTCTTT.

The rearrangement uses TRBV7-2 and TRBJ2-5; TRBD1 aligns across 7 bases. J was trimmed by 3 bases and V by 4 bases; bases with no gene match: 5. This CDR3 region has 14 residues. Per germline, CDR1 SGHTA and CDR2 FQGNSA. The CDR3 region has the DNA TGTGCCAGCAGCTCAACGGACAGGAAAGAGACCCAGTACTTC. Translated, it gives CASSSTDRKETQYF. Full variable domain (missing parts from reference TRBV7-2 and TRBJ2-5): GAGVSQSPSNKVTEKGKDVELRCDPISGHTALYWYRQSLGQGLEFLIYFQGNSAPDKSGLPSDRFSAERTGGSVSTLTIQRTQQEDSAVYLCASSSTDRKETQYFGPGTRLLVL.

This CDR3 reads CASSLRGTGGDTEAFF. CDR3 in DNA: TGTGCCAGCAGCTTGCGTGGGACAGGGGGAGACACTGAAGCTTTCTTT. The genes are TRBV5-8 and TRBJ1-1; 11 positions match TRBD1. The germline CDR1 and CDR2 sequences are SGHTS and YDEGEE. The trim removed 1 base at V and 3 bases at J, leaving 5 bases unmatched. This CDR3 spans 16 amino acids. Full variable domain (missing parts from reference TRBV5-8 and TRBJ1-1): EAGVTQSPTHLIKTRGQQATLRCSPISGHTSVYWYQQALGLGLQFLLWYDEGEERNRGNFPPRFSGRQFPNYSSELNVNALELEDSALYLCASSLRGTGGDTEAFFGQGTRLTVV.

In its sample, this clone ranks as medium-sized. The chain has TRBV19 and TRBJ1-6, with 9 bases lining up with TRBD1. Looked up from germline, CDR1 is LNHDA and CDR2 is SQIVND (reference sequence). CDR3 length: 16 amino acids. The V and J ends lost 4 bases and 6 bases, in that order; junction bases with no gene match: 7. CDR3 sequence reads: CASSTSGTGSNSPLHF. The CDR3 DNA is TGTGCCAGTAGTACATCCGGGACAGGGTCTAATTCACCCCTCCACTTT.

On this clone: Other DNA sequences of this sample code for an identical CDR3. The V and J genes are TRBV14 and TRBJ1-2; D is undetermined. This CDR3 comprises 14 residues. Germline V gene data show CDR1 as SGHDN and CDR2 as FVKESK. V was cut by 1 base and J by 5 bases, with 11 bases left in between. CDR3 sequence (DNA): TGTGCCAGCAGCCAAGGCGTACAGATATATGGCTACACCTTC. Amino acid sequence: CASSQGVQIYGYTF.

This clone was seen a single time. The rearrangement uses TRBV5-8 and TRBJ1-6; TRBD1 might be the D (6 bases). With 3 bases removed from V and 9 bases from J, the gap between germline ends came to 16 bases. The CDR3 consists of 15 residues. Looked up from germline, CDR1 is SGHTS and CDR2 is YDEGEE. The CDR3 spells CASSSRTVWSSPLHF. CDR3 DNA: TGTGCCAGCAGCTCCAGGACAGTGTGGTCTTCACCCCTCCACTTT. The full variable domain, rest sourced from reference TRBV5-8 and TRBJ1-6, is EAGVTQSPTHLIKTRGQQATLRCSPISGHTSVYWYQQALGLGLQFLLWYDEGEERNRGNFPPRFSGRQFPNYSSELNVNALELEDSALYLCASSSRTVWSSPLHFGNGTRLTVT.

The CDR3, as DNA: TGTGCCAGCAGTCCCGTTTGGGATAGCTCCTACGAGCAGTACTTC. Encoded protein: CASSPVWDSSYEQYF. The V and J genes are TRBV6-5 and TRBJ2-7; D gene unclear. Trimming pared 5 bases from V and 0 bases from J, leaving 14 bases between. Germline-derived CDR1 and CDR2 are MNHEY and SVGAGI. The CDR3 is 15 amino acids.

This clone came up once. This CDR3 is CSAGRKQFF. For the CDR3, the DNA is TGCAGTGCTGGGCGTAAGCAGTTCTTC. The chain uses TRBV20-1 and TRBJ2-1; D gene ambiguous. Germline V gene sequence: CDR1 DFQATT, CDR2 SNEGSKA (reference sequence). CDR3 length equals 9 residues. V lost 5 bases and J 11 bases, leaving 7 bases between the germline ends.

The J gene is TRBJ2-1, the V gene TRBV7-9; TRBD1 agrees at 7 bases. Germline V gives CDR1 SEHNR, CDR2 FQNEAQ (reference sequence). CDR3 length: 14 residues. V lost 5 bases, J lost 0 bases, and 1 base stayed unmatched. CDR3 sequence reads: CASSHRGSYNEQFF. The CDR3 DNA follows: TGTGCCAGCAGCCACAGGGGCTCCTACAATGAGCAGTTCTTC.

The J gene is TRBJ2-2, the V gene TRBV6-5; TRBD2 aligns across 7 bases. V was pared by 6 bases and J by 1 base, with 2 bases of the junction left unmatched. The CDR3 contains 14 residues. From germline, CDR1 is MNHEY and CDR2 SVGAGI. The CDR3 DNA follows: TGTGCCAGCAGCCGCGGGGGGAACACCGGGGAGCTGTTTTTT. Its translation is CASSRGGNTGELFF.

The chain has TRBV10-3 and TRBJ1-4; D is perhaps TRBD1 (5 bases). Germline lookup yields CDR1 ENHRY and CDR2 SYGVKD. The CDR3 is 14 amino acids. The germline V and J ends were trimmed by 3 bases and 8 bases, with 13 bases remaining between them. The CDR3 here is CAISDGGRGEKLFF. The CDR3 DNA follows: TGTGCCATCAGTGACGGGGGACGGGGAGAAAAACTGTTTTTT.

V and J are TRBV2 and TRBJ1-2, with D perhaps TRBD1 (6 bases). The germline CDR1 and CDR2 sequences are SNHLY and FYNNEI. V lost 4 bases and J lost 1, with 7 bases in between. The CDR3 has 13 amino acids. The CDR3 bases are TGTGCCAGCAGTGCGGACAGTAACTATGGCTACACCTTC. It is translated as CASSADSNYGYTF.